This T cell receptor (beta chain) appears in the sequencing data of a study of cytomegalovirus exposure and HLA in healthy donors. Study summary: Counted in an early data release were tens of millions of unique TCRs from HLA-typed donors.

A multiplex PCR was run with 60 Vbeta primers and 13 Jbeta primers. Some clones are missing from TCRdb's copy, which holds only in-frame ones; the method was immunoSEQ multiplex PCR. In the table there are around 150,000 clones, approximately 85% of which are singletons. Study-level points and caveats: Later analysis found that TCR beta chains associated with HLA were more clonally expanded than other, equally common chains. The study carried out a later analysis of TCR beta sequences. It associated around 17,000 of them with specific HLA alleles at a false discovery rate of 0.05.

Germline V gives CDR1 MGHRA, CDR2 YSYEKL. The CDR3 contains 12 residues. The V gene lost 4 bases and the J gene lost 7 bases, with 7 bases spanning the gap. Comment on this clone: The antigen is not known.

The source material was PBMCs. The clonotype comes from a young man in good health and CMV-seropositive. The chain combines TRBV4-1 with TRBJ1-4, with unresolved D. The CDR3 DNA follows: TGCGCCAGCAGCCCTAGCAGTGAAAAACTGTTTTTT. Encoded protein: CASSPSSEKLFF.